One and the same sample provided the 20 T cell receptor beta chains below, sequenced in a study of shared clonotypes between healthy human individuals. Some clones are missing from TCRdb's copy, which holds only in-frame ones; the method was immunoSEQ multiplex PCR. Counted here are about 680,000 clones, around 78% occurring once; the ten biggest clones make up 1.5% to 2%. Sequenced: memory CD4+ T cells sorted from blood. The subset is: CD45RA-negative fraction. These receptors were taken from a woman aged 30 to 39 in good health.

The chain uses TRBV11-3 and TRBJ2-1, with a tentative D call TRBD1 (6 bases). V dropped 0 bases and J dropped 5 bases, with 11 bases sitting between them. The CDR3 covers 15 residues. Germline CDR1 and CDR2: SGHNT and YENEEA. For the CDR3, the DNA is TGTGCCAGCAGCTTAGATGGACAGAGAGACAATGAGCAGTTCTTC. Protein product: CASSLDGQRDNEQFF.

Regarding this clone: Since a much larger clone is just one base distant, this may be a read error. This chain links TRBV5-6 with TRBJ1-5; D is uncertain. The V gene's germline CDR1 is SGHDT and CDR2 YYEEEE. Trimming left V 0 bases short and J 5 bases short, with 3 bases between. The CDR3 sequence is 12 residues long. CDR3 amino acids: CASSLADQPQHF. The CDR3 nucleotides are TGTGCCAGCAGCTTGGCCGATCAGCCCCAGCATTTT.

The rearrangement joins TRBV6-6 to TRBJ1-1, with D possibly matching TRBD1 (6 bases). Germline V gene lookup returns CDR1 MNHNY and CDR2 SVGAGI (reference sequence). Trimming cost V 5 bases and J 8 bases, with 18 bases left between them. CDR3 length: 14 amino acids. CDR3 amino acids: CASSDGQPVSEAFF. The CDR3 DNA follows: TGTGCCAGCAGTGATGGACAGCCAGTTTCAGAAGCTTTCTTT.

The gene calls are TRBV25-1 and TRBJ1-1; D not resolved. The CDR3 loop spans 13 amino acids. The V gene lost 6 bases and the J gene lost 3 bases, with 11 bases spanning the gap. CDR1 MGHDK and CDR2 SYGVNS come from the germline V gene. The CDR3 spells CASRDGVDTEAFF. DNA for the CDR3: TGTGCCAGCAGGGACGGGGTTGACACTGAAGCTTTCTTT.

This sequence joins TRBV9 and TRBJ2-7, with 7 bases identical to TRBD2. Trimming took 0 bases from V and 5 from J; bases not matched to a gene: 8. Germline V gene data show CDR1 as SGDLS and CDR2 as YYNGEE. This CDR3 contains 15 residues. In DNA form, the CDR3 reads TGTGCCAGCAGCGTAGCGGCGGGAGCAGGCGACGAGCAGTACTTC. Protein: CASSVAAGAGDEQYF.

This chain joins TRBV7-9 and TRBJ2-2, with D tentatively TRBD2 (9 bases). Germline lookup yields CDR1 SEHNR and CDR2 FQNEAQ (reference sequence). This CDR3 is built from 17 residues. Trimming removed 8 bases from V and 4 bases from J, with 23 bases in between. CDR3 DNA: TGTGCCAGCGCGGACAGGGAGGCGGGAGGGGCCACCGGGGAGCTGTTTTTT. The encoded protein is CASADREAGGATGELFF. The whole variable domain, remainder taken from reference TRBV7-9 and TRBJ2-2, is DTGVSQNPRHKITKRGQNVTFRCDPISEHNRLYWYRQTLGQGPEFLTYFQNEAQLEKSRLLSDRFSAERPKGSFSTLEIQRTEQGDSAMYLCASADREAGGATGELFFGEGSRLTVL.

The chain is built from TRBV5-4 and TRBJ2-5; 9 bases fit TRBD1. Germline lookup yields CDR1 SGHNT and CDR2 YYREEE (reference sequence). The ends lost 4 bases at V and 5 bases at J; junction bases unmatched: 15. The CDR3 is 17 residues long. The CDR3 DNA reads as TGTGCCAGCAGCAAGCCCGGACCGGGACAGGGTGGTGAGACCCAGTACTTC. Its translation: CASSKPGPGQGGETQYF.

The chain links TRBV5-1 to TRBJ2-7; TRBD1 matches at 8 bases. Germline V lookup: CDR1 SGHRS, CDR2 YFSETQ. V shed 0 bases and J 4 bases; nucleotides not matched to a gene: 9. CDR3 length: 16 amino acids. The CDR3 protein is CASSLELGQGGYEQYF. The CDR3 bases are TGCGCCAGCAGCTTGGAACTCGGACAGGGAGGTTACGAGCAGTACTTC.

This sequence joins TRBV5-1 and TRBJ2-5; the match to TRBD2 covers 8 bases. V trimming: 1 base; J trimming: 4 bases; junction bases outside the gene matches: 6. From germline, CDR1 is SGHRS and CDR2 YFSETQ. The CDR3 totals 15 residues. The CDR3 nucleotides are TGCGCCAGCAGCTTGACGGGAGGGCCAGCAGAGACCCAGTACTTC. It is translated as CASSLTGGPAETQYF.

The chain recombines TRBV19 with TRBJ2-1; possible D gene TRBD2, 5 bases. The CDR3 runs to 15 residues. In germline, CDR1 is LNHDA, CDR2 SQIVND (reference sequence). Trimming took 6 bases from V and 8 from J, leaving 20 bases between them. Here the CDR3 reads CASSQPGPPGDEQFF. In nucleotides, the CDR3 is TGTGCCAGTAGCCAACCAGGACCCCCCGGGGATGAGCAGTTCTTC.

This clone showed up just a few times. The chain carries TRBV28 and TRBJ2-1; 7 bases line up with TRBD1. CDR3 length: 15 residues. Germline-derived CDR1 and CDR2 are MDHEN and SYDVKM. Trimming at V came to 3 bases and at J to 4 bases, leaving 6 bases not matched to a gene. CDR3 loop: CASSFWQGVYNEQFF. The CDR3 DNA reads TGTGCCAGCAGTTTTTGGCAGGGGGTTTACAATGAGCAGTTCTTC.

The chain employs TRBV6-5 and TRBJ1-2; 8 nucleotides align to TRBD1. The length of the CDR3 is 16 residues. V shed 0 bases, J shed 6 bases, and the junction held 9 bases outside the gene matches. The germline gives CDR1 MNHEY, CDR2 SVGAGI. The CDR3 spells CASSYSSLSGGDGYTF. CDR3 nucleotides: TGTGCCAGCAGTTACTCATCGTTGTCAGGGGGCGATGGCTACACCTTC.

The J gene is TRBJ1-5, the V gene TRBV28; no firm D call. The CDR3 runs to 14 residues. V gave up 6 bases and J gave up 6 bases, with 15 bases separating them. CDR1 MDHEN and CDR2 SYDVKM come from the germline V gene. The CDR3: CASSPRRGTQPQHF. CDR3 in DNA: TGTGCCAGCAGCCCACGGCGGGGTACTCAGCCCCAGCATTTT. Combining the CDR3 with reference TRBV28 and TRBJ1-5 gives the whole variable domain DVKVTQSSRYLVKRTGEKVFLECVQDMDHENMFWYRQDPGLGLRLIYFSYDVKMKEKGDIPEGYSVSREKKERFSLILESASTNQTSMYLCASSPRRGTQPQHFGDGTRLSIL.

As to this clone: The same CDR3 can be traced to other DNA sequences in this sample. The CDR3 sequence is CASSLQGRETQYF. The CDR3 DNA sequence: TGTGCCAGCAGCTTACAGGGGCGGGAGACCCAGTACTTC. The chain uses TRBV5-8 and TRBJ2-5; TRBD1 aligns across 7 bases. Trimming removed 2 bases from V and 5 bases from J; junction bases left unmatched: 3. Germline CDR1 and CDR2: SGHTS and YDEGEE. The CDR3 runs 13 residues.

CDR3 DNA sequence: TGTGCCAGCAGCATTGGACTAGGTGGGCGTGTGTACAATGAGCAGTTCTTC. Translation: CASSIGLGGRVYNEQFF. V gene TRBV11-2 combines with J gene TRBJ2-1; 7 nucleotides match TRBD2. This CDR3 has 17 residues. Germline trimming cut 5 bases from V and 4 bases from J; bases unmatched to any gene: 14. CDR1 is SGHAT and CDR2 is FQNNGV in the germline V gene.

This clone was observed a few times. V is TRBV19 and J is TRBJ1-2; D remains ambiguous. Looked up from germline, CDR1 is LNHDA and CDR2 is SQIVND (reference sequence). V was shortened by 5 bases and J by 2 bases, with 15 bases between the two germline ends. The CDR3 consists of 15 residues. The CDR3 region is CASSPLAGTNYGYTF. The CDR3 coding sequence is TGTGCCAGTAGTCCCCTGGCCGGAACGAACTATGGCTACACCTTC.

This clone is a singleton in its sample. With a far larger clone one base away, a read error is the likely cause. The chain recombines TRBV30 with TRBJ1-1; no definite D call. The length of the CDR3 is 14 residues. Trimming stripped 4 bases from V and 5 bases from J, with 17 bases between. CDR1 is GTSNPN and CDR2 is SVGIG in the germline V gene (reference sequence). The CDR3 region has the DNA TGTGCCTGGAATTTGTGGGAGGTTTCGACTGAAGCTTTCTTT. It is translated as CAWNLWEVSTEAFF.

The V gene is TRBV5-1, the J gene TRBJ1-2, with 8 bases matching TRBD1. This CDR3 contains 14 residues. Germline CDR1 SGHRS, CDR2 YFSETQ. The V and J ends lost 6 bases and 2 bases, in that order; junction bases with no gene match: 6. CDR3 sequence: CASIPGQGNYGYTF. In DNA form, the CDR3 reads TGCGCCAGCATTCCCGGACAGGGCAACTATGGCTACACCTTC.

This clone was found a few times. The V gene is TRBV30, the J gene TRBJ2-1; 8 nucleotides align to TRBD1. Germline trimming cut 2 bases from V and 5 bases from J; bases unmatched to any gene: 14. CDR3 length equals 17 residues. Germline loops: CDR1 GTSNPN, CDR2 SVGIG (reference sequence). CDR3 sequence (DNA): TGTGCCTGGAGTCCCCCTCGCGCAGGGGGCTTGGACAATGAGCAGTTCTTC. This encodes CAWSPPRAGGLDNEQFF.

This rearrangement joins TRBV2 to TRBJ2-7; D possibly corresponds to TRBD2 (6 bases). CDR1 is SNHLY, CDR2 FYNNEI, per germline. V was clipped by 4 bases and J by 2 bases, with 18 bases between them. The CDR3 contains 16 residues. CDR3: CASSGLDWRVAYEQYF. The CDR3 nucleotides are TGTGCCAGCAGTGGTCTAGACTGGAGGGTTGCCTACGAGCAGTACTTC.